The 29 T cell receptor beta chains below all came from one sample that was sequenced in a study of T cell responses to AZD1222 COVID-19 vaccine. The data were produced by immunoSEQ multiplex PCR, yet TCRdb's version contains in-frame clones alone and is incomplete. Of fewer than 150,000 clones listed, over 90% are singletons. Material: peripheral blood, obtained on day 0 of AZD1222 vaccination. The receptors here all came from an adult in good health.

This chain connects TRBV28 to TRBJ2-2, with D uncertain. The CDR3 sequence is 15 residues long. Germline values: CDR1 MDHEN, CDR2 SYDVKM. V lost 3 bases, J lost 1 base, and 9 bases lay in between. For the CDR3, the DNA is TGTGCCAGCAGTTTCGCCCCAGTGAACACCGGGGAGCTGTTTTTT. The encoded protein is CASSFAPVNTGELFF.

The chain joins TRBV6-6 to TRBJ2-7; a weak D match, TRBD1 (6 bases). The CDR3 has 13 amino acids. The V end lost 5 bases, the J end lost 0 bases, and 8 bases lay between the germline ends. Germline loops: CDR1 MNHNY, CDR2 SVGAGI (reference sequence). The CDR3 DNA sequence: TGTGCCAGCAGTAAACAGGGCTCCTACGAGCAGTACTTC. Translation: CASSKQGSYEQYF.

This clone was observed once. CDR3 protein: CASSLGLTGEQYF. The CDR3 DNA sequence: TGTGCCAGCAGCCTAGGGTTAACGGGGGAGCAGTACTTC. The chain joins TRBV19 to TRBJ2-7; tentatively, D is TRBD2 (5 bases). Trimming pared 9 bases from V and 7 bases from J, leaving 19 bases between. CDR1 LNHDA and CDR2 SQIVND come from the germline V gene (reference sequence). The CDR3 length is 13 residues.

V is TRBV5-1 and J is TRBJ1-2; unclear D gene. This CDR3 has 14 amino acids. Deletions cut 4 bases from V and 5 bases from J, with 15 bases between. Germline V gene lookup returns CDR1 SGHRS and CDR2 YFSETQ. CDR3 sequence reads: CASSLLHLGYGYTF. The CDR3 bases are TGCGCCAGCAGCCTGTTACATCTCGGGTATGGCTACACCTTC.

This chain connects TRBV5-4 to TRBJ1-4; TRBD1 matches at 11 bases. The CDR3 has 15 amino acids. In germline, CDR1 is SGHNT, CDR2 YYREEE (reference sequence). Unmatched junction bases numbered 6, after V lost 4 bases and J lost 7 bases. This CDR3 reads CASSLSGQGVEKLFF. The CDR3 bases are TGTGCCAGCAGCCTCTCGGGACAGGGGGTTGAAAAACTGTTTTTT.

The chain has TRBV5-8 and TRBJ1-2, with D maybe TRBD1 (6 bases). This CDR3 has 13 amino acids. Germline CDR1 and CDR2: SGHTS and YDEGEE. The germline V and J ends were trimmed by 3 bases and 5 bases, with 11 bases remaining between them. CDR3 amino acids: CASSSDGTYGYTF. CDR3 in DNA: TGTGCCAGCAGCTCGGACGGGACATATGGCTACACCTTC.

This clone was seen only a few times. The genes are TRBV27 and TRBJ2-1, with 10 bases lining up with TRBD1. Germline lookup yields CDR1 MNHEY and CDR2 SMNVEV (reference sequence). Trimming cost V 5 bases and J 8 bases; bases outside gene matches: 9. This CDR3 contains 15 residues. Here the CDR3 DNA reads TGTGCCAGCAGTCTATATGGACAGGGGGAAGATGAGCAGTTCTTC. Translated, it gives CASSLYGQGEDEQFF.

J is TRBJ1-1 and V is TRBV5-4; tentatively, D is TRBD1 (6 bases). The CDR3 is 15 residues long. The V gene's germline CDR1 is SGHNT and CDR2 YYREEE (reference sequence). V lost 3 bases, J lost 1 base, and 13 bases lay in between. The CDR3 DNA reads TGTGCCAGCAGCTCCAGGGGAGGGGGGAACACTGAAGCTTTCTTT. It specifies CASSSRGGGNTEAFF.

The V gene is TRBV2, the J gene TRBJ2-7, with 11 bases matching TRBD1. The CDR3 is 13 amino acids. The V gene's germline CDR1 is SNHLY and CDR2 FYNNEI. J gave up 7 bases and V 6 bases, and 5 bases lay outside the gene matches. CDR3 amino acids: CASRGQGVGEQYF. The CDR3 DNA is TGTGCCAGCAGGGGACAGGGGGTAGGGGAGCAGTACTTC.

This chain links TRBV19 with TRBJ2-1; 9 bases agree with TRBD2. This CDR3 contains 14 residues. Germline V CDR1 and CDR2: LNHDA, SQIVND (reference sequence). V shed 3 bases and J 5 bases; nucleotides not matched to a gene: 2. The CDR3 region has the DNA TGTGCCAGTAGTATGACTAGCGGTGACAATGAGCAGTTCTTC. The encoded protein is CASSMTSGDNEQFF.

V and J are TRBV5-1 and TRBJ1-2, with 8 bases identical to TRBD1. The germline gives CDR1 SGHRS, CDR2 YFSETQ. The length of the CDR3 is 13 residues. The ends lost 4 bases at V and 4 bases at J; junction bases unmatched: 3. In DNA, the CDR3 is TGCGCCAGCAGCCCAGGACAGGGCTATGGCTACACCTTC. Its protein product is CASSPGQGYGYTF.

The CDR3 DNA sequence: TGTGCCAGTAGCTTCGACAGGGGGAAGGAGCTGAACACTGAAGCTTTCTTT. Translating gives CASSFDRGKELNTEAFF. The chain combines TRBV19 with TRBJ1-1, with 9 bases fitting TRBD1. The CDR3 has 17 amino acids. V dropped 6 bases and J dropped 0; count of bases not matched to a gene: 11. Germline V lookup: CDR1 LNHDA, CDR2 SQIVND (reference sequence).

This chain connects TRBV7-8 to TRBJ1-4; D ambiguous. The CDR3 contains 14 residues. CDR1 and CDR2 (germline): SGHVS, FQNEAQ. Trimming removed 5 bases from V and 3 bases from J, with 10 bases in between. In DNA form, the CDR3 reads TGTGCCAGCAGCCCGCCTTCCTCTAATGAAAAACTGTTTTTT. This codes for CASSPPSSNEKLFF.

This clone was found a few times. The chain employs TRBV27 and TRBJ2-7, with 7 bases fitting TRBD1. CDR1 and CDR2 (germline): MNHEY, SMNVEV (reference sequence). After removal of 2 bases from V and 5 bases from J, the junction contained 6 bases not matched to a gene. This CDR3 spans 14 amino acids. The CDR3 reads CASSLDRVRHEQYF. CDR3 sequence (DNA): TGTGCCAGCAGTTTAGACAGGGTCAGGCACGAGCAGTACTTC.

This sequence joins TRBV15 and TRBJ2-7; a weak D match, TRBD2 (5 bases). The germline CDR1 and CDR2 sequences are LNHNV and YYDKDF (reference sequence). V lost 0 bases and J 5 bases, leaving 14 bases between the germline ends. This CDR3 spans 15 amino acids. The CDR3 protein is CATSRDRGLPHEQYF. CDR3 coding DNA: TGTGCCACCAGCAGAGATAGAGGGCTCCCCCACGAGCAGTACTTC.

The chain couples TRBV6-1 to TRBJ1-2; maybe TRBD1 (5 bases). The CDR3 contains 14 residues. Per the germline V gene, CDR1 is MNHNS and CDR2 is SASEGT. The V end was cut by 2 bases, the J end by 6 bases, with 13 bases between. CDR3 coding DNA: TGTGCCAGCAGTGAAAGCGACGGGGCGGATGGCTACACCTTC. Translation gives CASSESDGADGYTF.

This chain links TRBV4-1 with TRBJ1-5; D ambiguous. The CDR3 loop spans 15 amino acids. The V gene's germline CDR1 is MGHRA and CDR2 YSYEKL. Trimming removed 1 base from V and 3 bases from J, with 10 bases in between. The CDR3 reads CASSQGQQNNQPQHF. Here the CDR3 DNA reads TGCGCCAGCAGCCAAGGACAACAGAACAATCAGCCCCAGCATTTT.

The chain carries TRBV7-2 and TRBJ1-2; TRBD1 agrees at 9 bases. The germline V gene has CDR1 SGHTA and CDR2 FQGNSA. The CDR3 is 14 residues long. V shed 7 bases, J shed 5 bases, and the junction held 8 bases outside the gene matches. Written as DNA, the CDR3 is TGTGCCAGCATCACCCTCGGACAGGGGTATGGCTACACCTTC. It specifies CASITLGQGYGYTF.

The chain joins TRBV25-1 to TRBJ1-2, with TRBD1 matching 9 bases. This CDR3 is 16 amino acids long. The trim removed 4 bases at V and 2 bases at J, leaving 8 bases unmatched. Germline assignment: CDR1 MGHDK and CDR2 SYGVNS. DNA of the CDR3: TGTGCCAGCAGTGCTTCGACAGGGGGGGCAAACTATGGCTACACCTTC. Its protein is CASSASTGGANYGYTF.

The chain carries TRBV30 and TRBJ1-1, with D possibly TRBD1 on 5 matching bases. V dropped 2 bases and J dropped 8 bases, with 12 bases sitting between them. This CDR3 comprises 12 residues. Germline CDR1 is GTSNPN and CDR2 is SVGIG (reference sequence). The CDR3 DNA sequence: TGTGCCTGGAGTCCAGGGCCGATCGAAGCTTTCTTT. This codes for CAWSPGPIEAFF.

The rearrangement uses TRBV12-5 and TRBJ2-5, with unresolved D. V was pared by 5 bases and J by 5 bases, with 15 bases between. CDR3 length: 14 residues. Germline assignment: CDR1 LGHNT and CDR2 FRNRAP. For the CDR3, the DNA is TGTGCTAGTGGTCCCGCCGACCGGCGGGAGACCCAGTACTTC. Translated, it gives CASGPADRRETQYF.

V is TRBV5-6 and J is TRBJ2-3; 10 bases fit TRBD2. The germline V gene encodes CDR1 SGHDT and CDR2 YYEEEE. J lost 2 bases, V lost 0 bases, and 9 bases had no gene match. The CDR3 extends over 18 amino acids. The CDR3 spells CASSLGGFGLAATDTQYF. DNA for the CDR3: TGTGCCAGCAGCTTGGGGGGGTTCGGACTAGCGGCCACAGATACGCAGTATTTT.

In nucleotides, the CDR3 is TGCGCCAGCAGCTTTGAGAACACTTTCTACGAGCAGTACTTC. Translated, it gives CASSFENTFYEQYF. The chain links TRBV5-1 to TRBJ2-7; D remains unclear. Germline V lookup: CDR1 SGHRS, CDR2 YFSETQ. V was shortened by 2 bases and J by 3 bases, with 12 bases between the two germline ends. The CDR3 runs to 14 residues.

The chain combines TRBV3-1 (or the pseudogene TRBV3-2) with TRBJ1-6; the match to TRBD1 covers 8 bases. From germline, CDR1 is LGHDT and CDR2 YNNKEL (reference sequence). The CDR3 has 13 amino acids. Losses at the gene ends were 8 bases for V and 10 bases for J; bases not matched to a gene: 7. CDR3 in amino acids: CASALDRASPLHF. CDR3 bases: TGTGCCAGCGCGTTGGACAGGGCCTCACCCCTCCACTTT.

The chain recombines TRBV15 with TRBJ1-2; no reliable D call. The ends were cut back, 0 bases at V and 0 bases at J, with 5 bases in the middle. Germline V gene lookup returns CDR1 LNHNV and CDR2 YYDKDF (reference sequence). The CDR3 covers 14 residues. CDR3 protein: CATSRDHSNYGYTF. The CDR3 DNA sequence: TGTGCCACCAGCAGAGATCATTCTAACTATGGCTACACCTTC.

This sequence joins TRBV6-1 and TRBJ1-2; TRBD1 matches 7 bases. This CDR3 spans 17 amino acids. Looked up from germline, CDR1 is MNHNS and CDR2 is SASEGT. J lost 1 base, V lost 3 bases, and 11 bases had no gene match. In DNA, the CDR3 is TGTGCCAGCAGTGAGATTGTAGGGACAGATTTTAACTATGGCTACACCTTC. Translating gives CASSEIVGTDFNYGYTF.

CDR3 nucleotides: TGTGCCAGCAGCCAGTACATGGTGGGGGCCGGCACAGATACGCAGTATTTT. Encoded protein: CASSQYMVGAGTDTQYF. This sequence joins TRBV4-2 and TRBJ2-3, with D maybe TRBD1 (6 bases). Trimming removed 3 bases from V and 1 base from J, with 17 bases in between. The CDR3 covers 17 residues. Germline loops: CDR1 LGHNA, CDR2 YNFKEQ.

V gene TRBV30 combines with J gene TRBJ1-1; the D is unclear. The CDR3 is 12 residues long. The germline V gene has CDR1 GTSNPN and CDR2 SVGIG (reference sequence). V was pared by 2 bases and J by 1 base, with 5 bases between. CDR3 residues: CAWSPSNTEAFF. DNA for the CDR3: TGTGCCTGGAGTCCGTCGAACACTGAAGCTTTCTTT.

The chain uses TRBV2 and TRBJ2-3, with a possible D match to TRBD2 (5 bases). From germline, CDR1 is SNHLY and CDR2 FYNNEI. The CDR3 loop spans 13 amino acids. Trimming took off 6 bases at V and 0 bases at J, with 7 bases between the two ends. The CDR3 bases are TGTGCCAGCAGACGGACTAGCACAGATACGCAGTATTTT. Amino acid sequence: CASRRTSTDTQYF.